These 3 T cell receptor beta chains came from one sample sequenced in a study of monozygotic twins with cystic fibrosis. Produced via immunoSEQ multiplex PCR; TCRdb's table is partial and in-frame only. The data contain 39,000 or so clones, about 89% of them seen just once; the ten biggest clones take up less than 0.2%. Sequencing was carried out using blood. The receptors here all came from a boy aged 2 to 10 with cystic fibrosis.

The V and J genes are TRBV6-4 and TRBJ1-5; D is uncertain. CDR3 length equals 11 residues. Trimming stripped 3 bases from V and 6 bases from J, with 3 bases between. The germline V gene encodes CDR1 MRHNA and CDR2 SNTAGT. CDR3 sequence reads: CASSEGQPQHF. The CDR3 DNA is TGTGCCAGCAGTGAGGGTCAGCCCCAGCATTTT.

The genes are TRBV5-4 and TRBJ2-1; 12 bases match TRBD2. Germline V gives CDR1 SGHNT, CDR2 YYREEE (reference sequence). This CDR3 is built from 15 residues. The junction had 7 bases not matched to a gene; V was cut back by 4 bases and J by 8 bases. CDR3 DNA sequence: TGTGCCAGCAGCAAATCTAGCGGGGGGGTATATGAGCAGTTCTTC. Protein product: CASSKSSGGVYEQFF.

V usage is TRBV7-9 and J usage is TRBJ1-1; 9 bases map to TRBD1. CDR1 is SEHNR, CDR2 FQNEAQ, per germline (reference sequence). Trimming cost V 1 base and J 11 bases; bases outside gene matches: 11. The CDR3 sequence is 15 residues long. CDR3 residues: CASSLGTGGVHLAFF. In DNA, the CDR3 is TGTGCCAGCAGCTTAGGAACAGGGGGCGTACATTTGGCTTTCTTT.